This T cell receptor beta chain stems from a study of blood T cell repertoires in COVID-19. Study-level background: Acute-phase and convalescent COVID-19 samples originated in the United States, Italy and Spain. The cDNA or gDNA used as material had been derived from T cells, B-cell-depleted T cells, or PBMCs.

Clones were sequenced by immunoSEQ multiplex PCR, and TCRdb holds only the in-frame ones, with some missing. Here the sample spans approximately 270,000 clones, approximately 85% being singletons. This clone was counted once. The CDR3 has 14 amino acids. The V gene lost 1 base and the J gene lost 1 base, with 10 bases spanning the gap. Per germline, CDR1 GTSNPN and CDR2 SVGIG (reference sequence). Seattle's enrolled individuals joined amid active infection and were then monitored longitudinally. The clonotype was recovered from a human donor with COVID-19, enrolled during active disease. The donor label of this sample is uncertain. The chain joins TRBV30 to TRBJ1-1; maybe TRBD1 (5 bases). The sequencing sample was made of peripheral blood. The CDR3 is CAWSEGLENTEAFF. CDR3 bases: TGTGCCTGGAGTGAGGGGCTAGAGAACACTGAAGCTTTCTTT.